A selection of T cell receptor beta chains follows, all from one sample in a study of beta chain features in type 1 diabetes. Sequencing used immunoSEQ multiplex PCR; TCRdb keeps in-frame clones, though not all of them. The sample gives more than 15,000 clones, 55% of which show up once; around 0.48% is in the top ten. Sequencing was carried out using stem cell memory CD4+ T cells from blood. These receptors all come from a woman between 18 and 30 years old in good health. Each CDR3 is given with its conserved first and last residue. Each record gives: V gene, clone size, D gene, CDR3 length, J gene, CDR3 protein, CDR3 DNA. D genes are given only for firm matches. Some rows have no size entry. The others give once, few or many, or a class for an expanded clone.

TRBV30	.	.	16	TRBJ1-1	CAWSVRAGVMNTEAFF	TGTGCCTGGAGTGTACGGGCAGGGGTTATGAACACTGAAGCTTTCTTT
TRBV2	.	TRBD1	15	TRBJ1-2	CASSEAPGQANGYTF	TGTGCCAGCAGTGAAGCGCCTGGACAGGCTAATGGCTACACCTTC
TRBV5-5	.	.	15	TRBJ2-6	CASSLGQSGANVLTF	TGTGCCAGCAGCCTAGGACAGTCTGGGGCCAACGTCCTGACTTTC
TRBV6-1	few	.	14	TRBJ2-3	CASILRGLTDTQYF	TGTGCCAGCATATTGCGGGGTCTCACAGATACGCAGTATTTT
TRBV7-9	.	TRBD1	14	TRBJ1-1	CASSPGQANTEAFF	TGTGCCAGCAGCCCGGGACAGGCAAACACTGAAGCTTTCTTT
TRBV28	.	.	14	TRBJ1-2	CASSLWDSYNGYTF	TGTGCCAGCAGTTTATGGGACAGCTACAATGGCTACACCTTC
TRBV19	.	.	16	TRBJ1-2	CASRPQATLTNYGYTF	TGTGCCAGTAGGCCACAGGCTACACTAACTAACTATGGCTACACCTTC
TRBV7-2	few	.	14	TRBJ2-3	CASTDKGSTDTQYF	TGTGCCAGCACCGATAAGGGGAGCACAGATACGCAGTATTTT
TRBV28	.	.	14	TRBJ1-5	CASSLSLPGQPQHF	TGTGCCAGCAGTTTGTCACTACCCGGTCAGCCCCAGCATTTT
TRBV2	.	.	14	TRBJ1-1	CASSELRTNTEAFF	TGTGCCAGCAGTGAACTTCGGACTAACACTGAAGCTTTCTTT
TRBV2	.	.	14	TRBJ1-5	CASDGQRSNQPQHF	TGTGCCAGCGACGGACAGCGAAGTAATCAGCCCCAGCATTTT
TRBV5-1	once	.	17	TRBJ2-1	CASSLLSGPSSYNEQFF	TGCGCCAGCAGCTTGCTGAGCGGGCCAAGCTCCTACAATGAGCAGTTCTTC
TRBV19	few	TRBD1	14	TRBJ1-4	CASSKTGKYEKLFF	TGTGCCAGTAGCAAGACAGGGAAATATGAAAAACTGTTTTTT
TRBV5-5	.	.	16	TRBJ2-7	CASSYRRAPDPYEQYF	TGTGCCAGCAGCTATAGGCGGGCCCCTGATCCCTACGAGCAGTACTTC
TRBV5-1	few	.	11	TRBJ1-3	CASSFGNTIYF	TGCGCCAGCAGCTTTGGCAACACCATATATTTT
TRBV19	.	.	18	TRBJ1-5	CASSIRDIGRLGNQPQHF	TGTGCCAGTAGTATCCGGGACATCGGAAGGTTGGGCAATCAGCCCCAGCATTTT
TRBV18	.	TRBD1	14	TRBJ1-2	CASSIQGADYGYTF	TGTGCCAGCTCAATACAGGGGGCTGACTATGGCTACACCTTC
TRBV4-1	few	.	16	TRBJ2-1	CASSQDKSGQYNEQFF	TGCGCCAGCAGCCAAGATAAAAGCGGCCAATACAATGAGCAGTTCTTC
TRBV30	.	.	15	TRBJ2-5	CAWGGLVRQEETQYF	TGTGCCTGGGGAGGATTGGTCAGGCAGGAAGAGACCCAGTACTTC
TRBV7-9	.	TRBD1	14	TRBJ2-2	CASLRTGNTGELFF	TGTGCCAGCCTTCGGACAGGGAACACCGGGGAGCTGTTTTTT
TRBV30	.	TRBD1	16	TRBJ2-4	CAWSVTGDLAKNIQYF	TGTGCCTGGAGTGTAACAGGGGACCTAGCCAAAAACATTCAGTACTTC
TRBV11-3	.	TRBD1	16	TRBJ2-1	CASSPQGARFYNEQFF	TGTGCCAGCAGCCCCCAGGGGGCTCGGTTTTACAATGAGCAGTTCTTC
TRBV7-9	few	TRBD1	15	TRBJ1-6	CASSKQGTVISPLHF	TGTGCCAGCAGCAAACAGGGGACTGTAATTTCACCCCTCCACTTT
TRBV11-2	.	.	14	TRBJ2-4	CASSSQGAKNIQYF	TGTGCCAGCAGCAGCCAGGGGGCCAAAAACATTCAGTACTTC
TRBV5-1	.	TRBD1	15	TRBJ2-7	CASSLETGTDHEQYF	TGCGCCAGCAGCCTCGAAACCGGGACAGATCACGAGCAGTACTTC
TRBV10-3	.	TRBD1	16	TRBJ2-2	CAISDFDRGITGELFF	TGTGCCATCAGTGACTTCGACAGGGGGATCACCGGGGAGCTGTTTTTT
TRBV19	few	TRBD2	17	TRBJ2-2	CASSMIGLAGVQGELFF	TGTGCCAGTAGTATGATTGGCCTAGCGGGAGTTCAAGGGGAGCTGTTTTTT
TRBV4-1	few	TRBD2	15	TRBJ2-7	CASSPTSGSLYEQYF	TGCGCCAGCAGCCCGACTAGCGGGAGTCTCTACGAGCAGTACTTC
TRBV19	.	TRBD1	16	TRBJ1-4	CASASGRGQGDEKLFF	TGTGCCAGCGCATCCGGCCGGGGACAGGGAGATGAAAAACTGTTTTTT
TRBV30	few	.	11	TRBJ2-1	CAWSFDWEQFF	TGTGCCTGGAGTTTCGACTGGGAGCAGTTCTTC
TRBV7-8	.	.	16	TRBJ1-1	CASSLGSGLTGAEAFF	TGTGCCAGCAGCTTAGGATCGGGACTCACGGGGGCTGAAGCTTTCTTT
TRBV20-1	.	TRBD2	11	TRBJ2-1	CSASHMREGFF	TGCAGTGCTAGTCACATGCGGGAGGGGTTCTTC
TRBV5-6	few	TRBD1	17	TRBJ1-1	CASSLAVSGRGDTEAFF	TGTGCCAGCAGCTTGGCCGTATCAGGCAGGGGGGACACTGAAGCTTTCTTT
TRBV6-5	.	.	15	TRBJ2-7	CASSYSPQGGYEQYF	TGTGCCAGCAGTTACTCACCACAGGGTGGCTACGAGCAGTACTTC
TRBV5-8	.	.	14	TRBJ2-7	CASSPRDRFLSQYF	TGTGCCAGCAGCCCCCGAGACAGATTCCTATCGCAGTACTTC
TRBV6-6	.	.	14	TRBJ2-4	CASSTQGAKNIQYF	TGTGCCAGCAGTACCCAGGGAGCCAAAAACATTCAGTACTTC
TRBV5-1	.	TRBD1	14	TRBJ2-1	CASSLGGQGNEQFF	TGCGCCAGCAGCTTGGGGGGACAGGGGAATGAGCAGTTCTTC
TRBV19	.	TRBD1	13	TRBJ1-2	CASNTGVSYGYTF	TGTGCCAGTAACACAGGGGTAAGCTATGGCTACACCTTC
TRBV7-2	few	.	15	TRBJ2-5	CASSGLEADQETQYF	TGTGCCAGCAGCGGGCTGGAGGCGGACCAAGAGACCCAGTACTTC
TRBV30	.	.	13	TRBJ1-1	CAWSSGHNTEAFF	TGTGCCTGGAGTTCAGGGCATAACACTGAAGCTTTCTTT
TRBV18	.	.	13	TRBJ1-4	CASSPRGGEKLFF	TGTGCCAGCTCACCACGAGGGGGTGAAAAACTGTTTTTT
TRBV9	.	TRBD1	17	TRBJ1-2	CASTKGQGEPQNYGYTF	TGTGCCAGTACTAAGGGGCAGGGGGAGCCGCAAAACTATGGCTACACCTTC
TRBV5-1	few	TRBD2	15	TRBJ2-7	CASSLGLAGSYEQYF	TGCGCCAGCAGCTTGGGTTTAGCGGGCTCCTACGAGCAGTACTTC
TRBV5-1	.	TRBD1	14	TRBJ2-7	CASSLGTGPYEQYF	TGCGCCAGCAGCTTGGGGACAGGACCGTACGAGCAGTACTTC
TRBV6-5	.	.	15	TRBJ2-7	CASRITQARNREQYF	TGTGCCAGCAGAATTACTCAGGCACGCAACAGGGAGCAGTACTTC
TRBV5-1	.	.	12	TRBJ2-3	CASREDTDTQYF	TGCGCCAGCCGAGAGGACACAGATACGCAGTATTTT
TRBV7-9	.	.	14	TRBJ2-5	CASSLAGGGETQYF	TGTGCCAGCAGCTTAGCGGGTGGCGGGGAGACCCAGTACTTC
TRBV7-7	.	TRBD2	16	TRBJ2-1	CASTCDALAGRREQFF	TGTGCCAGCACCTGCGATGCCCTAGCGGGACGGCGGGAGCAGTTCTTC
TRBV7-9	.	TRBD1	19	TRBJ2-6	CASRNSGGASRPGANVLTF	TGTGCCAGCAGGAATTCAGGGGGCGCATCCCGACCTGGGGCCAACGTCCTGACTTTC
TRBV6-1	.	TRBD1	15	TRBJ2-3	CASSGQGVSTDTQYF	TGTGCCAGCAGCGGACAGGGGGTTAGCACAGATACGCAGTATTTT
TRBV18	few	TRBD1	14	TRBJ1-1	CASSPDRENTEAFF	TGTGCCAGCTCCCCCGACAGGGAGAACACTGAAGCTTTCTTT
TRBV28	.	.	16	TRBJ1-4	CASSFYQEATNEKLFF	TGTGCCAGCAGTTTTTACCAGGAGGCAACTAATGAAAAACTGTTTTTT
TRBV5-5	.	TRBD2	15	TRBJ2-1	CASSFGTSGYNEQFF	TGTGCCAGCAGCTTTGGGACTAGCGGATACAATGAGCAGTTCTTC
TRBV7-9	.	.	10	TRBJ2-1	CATGPNEQFF	TGTGCCACAGGGCCGAATGAGCAGTTCTTC
TRBV5-1	.	TRBD1	15	TRBJ2-2	CASSVETGSTGELFF	TGCGCCAGCAGCGTAGAGACAGGGAGCACCGGGGAGCTGTTTTTT
TRBV28	few	.	13	TRBJ1-2	CASSWAGDYGYTF	TGTGCCAGCAGCTGGGCGGGGGACTATGGCTACACCTTC